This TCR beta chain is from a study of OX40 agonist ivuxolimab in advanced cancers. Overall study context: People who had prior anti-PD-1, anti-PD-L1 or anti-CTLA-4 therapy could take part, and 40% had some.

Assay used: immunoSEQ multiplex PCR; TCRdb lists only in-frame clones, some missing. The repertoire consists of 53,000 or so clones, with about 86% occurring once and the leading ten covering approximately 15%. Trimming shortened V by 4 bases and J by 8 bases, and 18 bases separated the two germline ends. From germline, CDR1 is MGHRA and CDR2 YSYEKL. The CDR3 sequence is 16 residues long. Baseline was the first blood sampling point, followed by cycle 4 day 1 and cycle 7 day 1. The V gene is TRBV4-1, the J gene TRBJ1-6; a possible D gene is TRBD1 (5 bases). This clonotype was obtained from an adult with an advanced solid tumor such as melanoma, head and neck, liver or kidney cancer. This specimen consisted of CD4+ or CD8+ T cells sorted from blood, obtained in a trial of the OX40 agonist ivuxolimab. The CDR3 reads CASSLGRGKIDSPLHF. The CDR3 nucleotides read TGCGCCAGCAGCCTTGGCCGGGGGAAGATCGATTCACCCCTCCACTTT.